This T cell receptor beta chain was identified in a study of T-cell memory formation after mild COVID-19. TCRdb used MiXCR to reprocess the 5' RACE reads, holding one entry per CDR3 protein. Here the sample spans 200,000 or so distinct CDR3 sequences, roughly 18% being singletons. From germline, CDR1 is MNHNS and CDR2 SASEGT. The J segment lost 5 bases and the V segment lost 3 bases, leaving 9 bases of the junction unmatched. The CDR3 has 15 amino acids. This TCR was sampled from an adult woman who had mild COVID-19 (a few samples of this study predate the infection). Cell type and time point are not known. The sequenced sample consisted of PBMCs or a T cell subset sorted from them (not recorded which). The chain uses TRBV6-1 and TRBJ1-1; TRBD1 matches at 7 bases. The chain's CDR3 is CASSETQGIGTEAFF. Written as DNA, the CDR3 is TGTGCCAGCAGTGAGACACAGGGGATCGGAACTGAAGCTTTCTTT.